The 31 T cell receptor beta chains listed next were all sequenced from one sample in a study of shared clonotypes between healthy human individuals. TCRdb keeps only in-frame clones here, not all; method: immunoSEQ multiplex PCR. The sample lists fewer than 400,000 clones; about 74% were seen once. Sequenced input: memory CD4+ T cells sorted from blood. Subset denoted: CD45RA-negative fraction. Receptor source: a man aged 25-40 years in good health.

The chain has TRBV5-1 and TRBJ2-5, with a possible D match to TRBD1 (6 bases). The J call could be wrong; TRBJ2-7 is a better fit for the DNA end. The CDR3 is made up of 16 amino acids. Germline V gene data show CDR1 as SGHRS and CDR2 as YFSETQ. In nucleotides, the CDR3 is TGCGCCAGCAGCTCGGGAAGGACAGACCTTACCTACGAGCAGTACTTC. As protein: CASSSGRTDLTYEQYF.

The chain carries TRBV15 and TRBJ1-2; 9 bases line up with TRBD1. The J segment lost 2 bases and the V segment lost 0 bases, leaving 4 bases of the junction unmatched. Germline V gene sequence: CDR1 LNHNV, CDR2 YYDKDF (reference sequence). This CDR3 comprises 16 residues. In DNA form, the CDR3 reads TGTGCCACCAGCAGAGACGGGACAGGGAAGAACTATGGCTACACCTTC. Encoded protein: CATSRDGTGKNYGYTF.

This sequence joins TRBV11-2 and TRBJ1-3; D remains unclear. CDR1 and CDR2 (germline): SGHAT, FQNNGV. V lost 5 bases and J 4 bases, leaving 21 bases between the germline ends. The CDR3 is made up of 17 amino acids. The CDR3 DNA reads TGTGCCAGCAGCGACCGACGACACCGGGCTCTCGGAAACACCATATATTTT. Amino acids: CASSDRRHRALGNTIYF.

This rearrangement joins TRBV9 to TRBJ2-2; D may be TRBD1 or TRBD2 (6 bases each). Germline CDR1 is SGDLS and CDR2 is YYNGEE. Between the trimmed V and J ends, which lost 0 bases and 5 bases, there was a span of 11 bases. CDR3 size: 15 residues. The DNA of the CDR3 is TGTGCCAGCAGCGTAGCCGGGGGCGCGACCGGGGAGCTGTTTTTT. This sequence encodes CASSVAGGATGELFF.

The V and J genes are TRBV2 and TRBJ2-2; 9 bases are shared with TRBD1. The V gene end was trimmed by 6 bases and the J gene end by 6 bases; junction bases not matched to a gene: 8. The CDR3 contains 15 residues. Germline V gene sequence: CDR1 SNHLY, CDR2 FYNNEI. Here the CDR3 reads CASRLGTGLAGELFF. The CDR3 bases are TGTGCCAGCAGGCTCGGGACAGGGTTGGCCGGGGAGCTGTTTTTT.

The chain couples TRBV7-7 to TRBJ2-3, with D perhaps TRBD1 or TRBD2 (6 bases each). V lost 4 bases to trimming and J lost 1 base, with 9 bases between them. The CDR3 is 14 residues long. The germline V gene encodes CDR1 SSHAT and CDR2 FNYEAQ (reference sequence). CDR3 residues: CASSWGAGTDTQYF. The CDR3 nucleotides are TGTGCCAGCAGCTGGGGGGCAGGCACAGATACGCAGTATTTT.

The chain recombines TRBV4-3 with TRBJ2-1, with 9 bases lining up with TRBD2. The CDR3 contains 17 residues. After removal of 0 bases from V and 7 bases from J, the junction contained 10 bases not matched to a gene. CDR1 and CDR2 from the germline V gene are LGHNA and YSLEER. CDR3 nucleotides: TGCGCCAGCAGCCAAGATAGTTATAGCGGGAGTGGGAATGAGCAGTTCTTC. Encoded protein: CASSQDSYSGSGNEQFF.

The chain joins TRBV14 to TRBJ1-4; D ambiguous. The germline V gene encodes CDR1 SGHDN and CDR2 FVKESK. Trimming removed 3 bases from V and 7 bases from J, with 12 bases in between. This CDR3 is 14 amino acids long. CDR3 amino acids: CASSQREPGEKLFF. DNA for the CDR3: TGTGCCAGCAGCCAGAGGGAGCCGGGTGAAAAACTGTTTTTT.

V and J are TRBV25-1 and TRBJ2-6; unclear D gene. CDR1 MGHDK and CDR2 SYGVNS come from the germline V gene. V was shortened by 8 bases and J by 4 bases, with 6 bases between the two germline ends. The CDR3 covers 12 residues. As DNA, the CDR3 is TGTGCCAGCCGCTGGGGGGCCAACGTCCTGACTTTC. Amino acid sequence: CASRWGANVLTF.

The chain carries TRBV5-8 and TRBJ1-3; D remains unclear. Germline lookup yields CDR1 SGHTS and CDR2 YDEGEE. V lost 0 bases, J lost 4 bases, and 8 bases lay in between. The CDR3 is 14 amino acids. CDR3 sequence (DNA): TGTGCCAGCAGCTTGGGGCCCGTGGGAAACACCATATATTTT. Protein: CASSLGPVGNTIYF.

The chain combines TRBV4-3 with TRBJ2-1, with TRBD2 matching over 10 bases. V lost 3 bases to trimming and J lost 4 bases; unmatched junction nucleotides: 0. The CDR3 is 14 residues long. Per germline, CDR1 LGHNA and CDR2 YSLEER. The CDR3 DNA follows: TGCGCCAGCAGCCAGACTAGCGGGTACAATGAGCAGTTCTTC. Translating it yields CASSQTSGYNEQFF.

The count of this clone is one. The chain uses TRBV6-6 and TRBJ2-1; D not certain. Trimming took 10 bases from V and 12 from J, leaving 22 bases between them. The CDR3 runs to 13 residues. Germline-derived CDR1 and CDR2 are MNHNY and SVGAGI (reference sequence). The CDR3 nucleotides are TGTGCCACCCAACCCCCCTCGCCGTGGGGGCAGTTCTTC. Residues: CATQPPSPWGQFF.

The rearrangement joins TRBV2 to TRBJ2-7; TRBD2 matches at 9 bases. V shed 4 bases, J shed 6 bases, and the junction held 4 bases outside the gene matches. The CDR3 has 13 amino acids. CDR1 is SNHLY and CDR2 is FYNNEI in the germline V gene. CDR3 in DNA: TGTGCCAGCAGTGGGACTAGCGTTGGCGAGCAGTACTTC. This encodes CASSGTSVGEQYF.

This clone turned up a few times. This CDR3 is CASSSFGTDTQYF. In DNA form, the CDR3 reads TGTGCCAGCAGCTCCTTTGGCACAGATACGCAGTATTTT. The V call is TRBV5-4, the J call TRBJ2-3, with D unresolved. V dropped 3 bases and J dropped 1 base, with 6 bases sitting between them. This CDR3 has 13 residues. Germline V lookup: CDR1 SGHNT, CDR2 YYREEE (reference sequence).

V gene TRBV5-1 combines with J gene TRBJ2-7, with 12 bases matching TRBD2. The germline gives CDR1 SGHRS, CDR2 YFSETQ. The J segment lost 4 bases and the V segment lost 1 base, leaving 0 bases of the junction unmatched. The CDR3 is 14 residues long. CDR3 DNA: TGCGCCAGCAGCTTGACTAGCGGGAGGTACGAGCAGTACTTC. Residues: CASSLTSGRYEQYF.

Concerning this clone: This sample also contains other DNA sequences that code for the same CDR3. The chain joins TRBV15 to TRBJ2-7; the D gene is possibly TRBD1 (5 bases). The CDR3 length is 14 residues. The germline gives CDR1 LNHNV, CDR2 YYDKDF (reference sequence). Trimming removed 0 bases at V and 1 base at J, with 7 bases between. The CDR3 coding sequence is TGTGCCACCAGCAGAGACAGGGTTTCCTACGAGCAGTACTTC. Its protein product is CATSRDRVSYEQYF. The full variable domain, in which reference TRBV15 and TRBJ2-7 provide the parts outside the CDR3, is DAMVIQNPRYQVTQFGKPVTLSCSQTLNHNVMYWYQQKSSQAPKLLFHYYDKDFNNEADTPDNFQSRRPNTSFCFLDIRSPGLGDTAMYLCATSRDRVSYEQYFGPGTRLTVT.

The gene calls are TRBV20-1 and TRBJ1-1; D call uncertain. V was trimmed by 5 bases and J by 3 bases, leaving 7 bases between them. The CDR3 length is 11 residues. Germline V CDR1 and CDR2: DFQATT, SNEGSKA (reference sequence). The CDR3 DNA sequence: TGCAGTGCTCAAGGGCACACTGAAGCTTTCTTT. This codes for CSAQGHTEAFF.

The chain employs TRBV5-6 and TRBJ2-7; 11 nucleotides agree with TRBD2. This CDR3 region has 15 residues. Germline V gene data show CDR1 as SGHDT and CDR2 as YYEEEE. After removal of 2 bases from V and 2 bases from J, the junction contained 3 bases not matched to a gene. CDR3 residues: CASSFIAGGPYEQYF. CDR3 coding DNA: TGTGCCAGCAGCTTCATAGCGGGAGGGCCCTACGAGCAGTACTTC.

The J gene is TRBJ1-5, the V gene TRBV5-1, with a weak D call TRBD1 (5 bases). Germline values: CDR1 SGHRS, CDR2 YFSETQ. The CDR3 runs to 13 residues. V was shortened by 3 bases and J by 10 bases, with 14 bases between the two germline ends. CDR3: CASSWDGDSPQHF. CDR3 in DNA: TGCGCCAGCAGCTGGGACGGCGATTCCCCCCAGCATTTT.

This clone was counted at least ten times. The chain employs TRBV5-1 and TRBJ1-1; D is unresolved. Germline CDR1 and CDR2: SGHRS and YFSETQ. There are 16 residues in the CDR3. V was trimmed by 0 bases and J by 1 base, leaving 13 bases between them. The CDR3 coding sequence is TGCGCCAGCAGCTTGGATAGCAGCCTAAAGAACACTGAAGCTTTCTTT. Its protein is CASSLDSSLKNTEAFF.

There are a few counts of this clone. The rearrangement uses TRBV28 and TRBJ1-2, with D maybe TRBD1 (6 bases). The CDR3 has 17 amino acids. CDR1 and CDR2 (germline): MDHEN, SYDVKM. Between the trimmed V and J ends, which lost 4 bases and 3 bases, there was a span of 21 bases. The chain's CDR3 is CASSWGGAQTLDYGYTF. The CDR3 bases are TGTGCCAGCAGTTGGGGGGGCGCCCAAACACTCGACTATGGCTACACCTTC.

This clone was seen a single time. This rearrangement joins TRBV19 to TRBJ2-1; 9 positions agree with TRBD2. Germline-derived CDR1 and CDR2 are LNHDA and SQIVND (reference sequence). The ends lost 7 bases at V and 5 bases at J; junction bases unmatched: 9. The CDR3 is made up of 15 amino acids. In nucleotides, the CDR3 is TGTGCCAGTACCAGCAGGCTAGCGGGACACAATGAGCAGTTCTTC. Its protein is CASTSRLAGHNEQFF.

This clone was seen a handful of times. The chain couples TRBV14 to TRBJ2-2; D gene uncertain. Trimming pared 3 bases from V and 6 bases from J, leaving 2 bases between. The CDR3 length is 11 residues. Germline values: CDR1 SGHDN, CDR2 FVKESK. Here the CDR3 reads CASSQAGELFF. The CDR3 region has the DNA TGTGCCAGCAGCCAGGCCGGGGAGCTGTTTTTT.

There are a few counts of this clone. The V gene is TRBV4-1, the J gene TRBJ2-7, with D tentatively TRBD1 or TRBD2 (5 bases each). The V end lost 1 base, the J end lost 6 bases, and 7 bases lay between the germline ends. Germline-derived CDR1 and CDR2 are MGHRA and YSYEKL. The CDR3 runs 12 residues. DNA for the CDR3: TGCGCCAGCAGCCAAGGGGGGATCGAGCAGTACTTC. This translates into CASSQGGIEQYF.

V is TRBV5-1 and J is TRBJ1-2; 7 bases fit TRBD1. With V trimmed by 7 bases and J by 7 bases, 13 bases remained unmatched. In germline, CDR1 is SGHRS, CDR2 YFSETQ. The CDR3 runs to 14 residues. As DNA, the CDR3 is TGCGCCAGCCGGTTGGACAGGACTTTCGGTGGCTACACCTTC. Protein: CASRLDRTFGGYTF.

The V gene is TRBV2, the J gene TRBJ2-1; TRBD2 matches 10 bases. V gave up 5 bases and J gave up 8 bases; unmatched junction bases: 12. CDR1 is SNHLY and CDR2 is FYNNEI in the germline V gene. There are 16 residues in the CDR3. CDR3 sequence (DNA): TGTGCCAGCAGTTCGGGTCTAGCGGGAGTTCGGGATGAGCAGTTCTTC. Amino acids: CASSSGLAGVRDEQFF. Drawing the rest from reference TRBV2 and TRBJ2-1, the complete variable domain is EPEVTQTPSHQVTQMGQEVILRCVPISNHLYFYWYRQILGQKVEFLVSFYNNEISEKSEIFDDQFSVERPDGSNFTLKIRSTKLEDSAMYFCASSSGLAGVRDEQFFGPGTRLTVL.

The gene calls are TRBV19 and TRBJ2-7; the D gene could be TRBD1 or TRBD2 (5 bases each). The germline V and J ends were trimmed by 8 bases and 4 bases, with 15 bases remaining between them. Germline CDR1 LNHDA, CDR2 SQIVND (reference sequence). This CDR3 is built from 13 residues. The CDR3 loop reads CASGGSTPYEQYF. As DNA, the CDR3 is TGTGCCAGTGGGGGTTCGACGCCGTACGAGCAGTACTTC.

The genes are TRBV18 and TRBJ2-5, with a tentative D call TRBD1 (5 bases). Germline-derived CDR1 and CDR2 are KGHSH and LQKENI. V gave up 0 bases and J gave up 1 base, with 6 bases separating them. This CDR3 contains 14 residues. The CDR3, as DNA: TGTGCCAGCTCACCACCTCAGGGCCAAGAGACCCAGTACTTC. Translation: CASSPPQGQETQYF.

The gene calls are TRBV19 and TRBJ1-1, with 9 bases matching TRBD1. The CDR3 is 14 amino acids. After removal of 6 bases from V and 3 bases from J, the junction contained 5 bases not matched to a gene. Germline V gene data show CDR1 as LNHDA and CDR2 as SQIVND (reference sequence). The CDR3 is CASSRTGADTEAFF. The CDR3 coding sequence is TGTGCCAGTAGCCGGACAGGGGCCGACACTGAAGCTTTCTTT.

The V call is TRBV15, the J call TRBJ2-7, with TRBD2 matching 7 bases. CDR1 and CDR2 from the germline V gene are LNHNV and YYDKDF (reference sequence). The CDR3 is 15 amino acids. V trimming: 0 bases; J trimming: 0 bases; junction bases outside the gene matches: 2. CDR3 amino acids: CATSRETSASYEQYF. The CDR3 DNA is TGTGCCACCAGCAGAGAAACTAGCGCCTCCTACGAGCAGTACTTC.

The rearrangement joins TRBV11-2 to TRBJ2-2, with D perhaps given as TRBD1 or TRBD2 (5 bases each). CDR1 SGHAT and CDR2 FQNNGV come from the germline V gene. The V end was cut by 5 bases, the J end by 6 bases, with 16 bases between. The CDR3 contains 15 residues. The CDR3 region has the DNA TGTGCCAGCAGCCAAGGGACCGTAAGGGCCGGGGAGCTGTTTTTT. Its protein product is CASSQGTVRAGELFF.